This TCR beta chain was recorded in a study of spatial heterogeneity in lung cancer. Findings of the study overall: Mutation counts in tumors were tracked by counts of expanded intratumoral alpha and beta TCRs. Coverage estimated for tumor T cells reached 7% to 8% for alpha chains and roughly 13% for beta chains.

This clonotype has a handful of counts. The antigen is unknown. This sample's time point: sample taken at primary tumor resection. TCRdb passed the 5' RACE reads through MiXCR, listing each CDR3 protein once. The sample has some 4,800 distinct CDR3 sequences; under 8.5% are singletons. The receptor was isolated from a female donor with early-stage non-small cell lung cancer. Sequenced material: lung tumor tissue, taken at surgery.

CDR3 loop: CASSPGTGGMKAFF. CDR3 nucleotide sequence: TGTGCCAGCAGCCCTGGGACAGGGGGAATGAAAGCTTTCTTT. This chain joins TRBV5-6 and TRBJ1-1; 11 bases map to TRBD1. Germline V gives CDR1 SGHDT, CDR2 YYEEEE. Trimming took 4 bases from V and 9 from J; bases not matched to a gene: 8. CDR3 length equals 14 residues.